Following are 8 T cell receptor beta chains from one sample sequenced in a study of identical twins. MiXCR, applied by TCRdb to the 5' RACE reads, yields one record per CDR3 protein. The sample records approximately 500,000 distinct CDR3 sequences, 24% being singletons. A further study also used this sample, focusing on T cells expressing NK-cell markers.

Sequencing input: CD4+ T cells sorted from blood. Receptors were obtained from a woman aged 18-35 years in good health.

This clonotype was observed many times. The CDR3 here is CASSQSETQYF. The CDR3 DNA reads TGTGCCAGCAGTCAAAGCGAGACCCAGTACTTC. This chain uses TRBV12-3 or TRBV12-4 with TRBJ2-5; no clear D. The V end was cut by 5 bases, the J end by 5 bases, with 6 bases between. The CDR3 covers 11 residues.

The rearrangement links TRBV20-1 to TRBJ2-5; TRBD1 matches 11 bases. The CDR3 has 14 residues. Germline lookup yields CDR1 DFQATT and CDR2 SNEGSKA (reference sequence). The V segment lost 3 bases and the J segment 4 bases; nucleotides outside the gene matches: 4. This CDR3 is CSASGGQGAETQYF. The CDR3 DNA is TGCAGTGCTAGTGGTGGACAGGGGGCAGAGACCCAGTACTTC.

The rearrangement links TRBV20-1 to TRBJ2-1, with TRBD1 identical over 7 bases. This CDR3 spans 14 amino acids. CDR1 is DFQATT and CDR2 is SNEGSKA in the germline V gene (reference sequence). J lost 0 bases, V lost 6 bases, and 5 bases had no gene match. In DNA, the CDR3 is TGCAGTGCCCCCCGACAGGGCTCCTACAATGAGCAGTTCTTC. It codes for CSAPRQGSYNEQFF.

The chain carries TRBV20-1 and TRBJ2-7, with D uncertain. Germline CDR1 is DFQATT and CDR2 is SNEGSKA (reference sequence). The ends were cut back, 6 bases at V and 2 bases at J, with 20 bases in the middle. The CDR3 sequence is 15 residues long. The CDR3 DNA follows: TGCAGTGCCGAGCAGTACCCTCTTTTGGCCTACGAGCAGTACTTC. Amino acid sequence: CSAEQYPLLAYEQYF.

This chain uses TRBV6-5 with TRBJ2-1; TRBD1 agrees at 7 bases. Germline V gene data show CDR1 as MNHEY and CDR2 as SVGAGI. The CDR3 runs 17 residues. With 0 bases clipped from V and 4 bases from J, the junction kept 9 bases outside the gene matches. The CDR3 protein is CASSYSLQGLGYNEQFF. DNA for the CDR3: TGTGCCAGCAGTTACTCCCTACAGGGGTTGGGTTACAATGAGCAGTTCTTC.

This clonotype was found a few times. At one end, the junction sequence differs from germline, possibly due to a read error. The chain has TRBV27 and TRBJ2-6, with D unresolved. This CDR3 region has 16 residues. Germline CDR1 MNHEY, CDR2 SMNVEV (reference sequence). CDR3 DNA: TGTGCCAGCGGTTTAATTGGGGATGCTGGGGCCAACGTCCTGACTTTC. It translates to CASGLIGDAGANVLTF.

The table lists this clonotype with many counts. The chain joins TRBV4-3 to TRBJ2-3, with 8 bases matching TRBD2. Germline V CDR1 and CDR2: LGHNA, YSLEER. The J segment lost 4 bases and the V segment lost 1 base, leaving 13 bases of the junction unmatched. The CDR3 has 18 residues. The CDR3: CASSQVGPAGARADTQYF. The CDR3 DNA follows: TGCGCCAGCAGCCAAGTAGGGCCAGCGGGAGCAAGAGCAGATACGCAGTATTTT.

This clonotype was seen a handful of times. The chain recombines TRBV20-1 with TRBJ1-4; D unclear. Germline values: CDR1 DFQATT, CDR2 SNEGSKA (reference sequence). The CDR3 contains 11 residues. Trimming removed 5 bases at V and 6 bases at J, with 7 bases between. CDR3 amino acids: CSAGYYEKLFF. The CDR3 DNA reads TGCAGTGCTGGTTACTATGAAAAACTGTTTTTT.